The rows below give T cell receptor beta chains drawn from one sample of a study of T cell changes during pregnancy in multiple sclerosis. Method: immunoSEQ multiplex PCR; TCRdb's copy keeps in-frame clones and lacks some. The table records about 51,000 clones, approximately 94% of them present only once. The specimen was CD4+ T cells from peripheral blood mononuclear cells, collected in the second trimester of pregnancy. Receptors originate from a female donor with multiple sclerosis, enrolled in a pregnancy study. Each CDR3 is given with its conserved first and last residue. A D gene is named only where the DNA matches it firmly. Rows give clone size only sometimes, using once, few, many, or a class for an expanded clone.

clone size	V gene	D gene	J gene	CDR3 DNA	CDR3 protein
-	TRBV6-1	-	TRBJ1-1	TGTGCCAGCATTCGTCAGGGGAACACTGAAGCTTTCTTT	CASIRQGNTEAFF
once	TRBV4-3	TRBD1	TRBJ2-1	TGCGCCAGCAGCCAAGAAGGCAGGGGGCAATACAATGAGCAGTTCTTC	CASSQEGRGQYNEQFF
once	TRBV7-9	TRBD2	TRBJ2-1	TGTGCCAGCAGCCCATGGCTAGCGGGGGTTGTAAATGAGCAGTTCTTC	CASSPWLAGVVNEQFF
-	TRBV6-5	TRBD2	TRBJ2-1	TGTGCCAGCAGTCGGGAGCGGGGCTCCTACAATGAGCAGTTCTTC	CASSRERGSYNEQFF
-	TRBV6-5	-	TRBJ1-1	TGTGCCAGCAGTTACCGCAGGGCCCTGAACACTGAAGCTTTCTTT	CASSYRRALNTEAFF
-	TRBV6-5	TRBD1	TRBJ1-1	TGTGCCAGCAGTAAGGGGACAGGGGGTTTAACTTTCTTT	CASSKGTGGLTFF
-	TRBV5-1	-	TRBJ2-5	TGCGCCAGCAGCTTGGGGCCGGGGGAGACCCAGTACTTC	CASSLGPGETQYF
-	TRBV19	TRBD1	TRBJ1-1	TGTGCCAGTAGTATCCTCCGGACAGGGGCAACTTTCTTT	CASSILRTGATFF
-	TRBV5-8	-	TRBJ1-1	TGTGCCAGCAGCATCAGAATCCTACCGGGGACTGAAGCTTTCTTT	CASSIRILPGTEAFF
once	TRBV7-3	TRBD1	TRBJ2-5	TGTGCCAGCAGCCCCGGGACAGGTTTTCAAGAGACCCAGTACTTC	CASSPGTGFQETQYF
-	TRBV5-1	-	TRBJ1-4	TGCGCCAGCAGTCGCGGCAAGACTAATGAAAAACTGTTTTTT	CASSRGKTNEKLFF
-	TRBV29-1	-	TRBJ2-2	TGCAGCGTTTTAGGTCAGGGGAGCACCGGGGAGCTGTTTTTT	CSVLGQGSTGELFF